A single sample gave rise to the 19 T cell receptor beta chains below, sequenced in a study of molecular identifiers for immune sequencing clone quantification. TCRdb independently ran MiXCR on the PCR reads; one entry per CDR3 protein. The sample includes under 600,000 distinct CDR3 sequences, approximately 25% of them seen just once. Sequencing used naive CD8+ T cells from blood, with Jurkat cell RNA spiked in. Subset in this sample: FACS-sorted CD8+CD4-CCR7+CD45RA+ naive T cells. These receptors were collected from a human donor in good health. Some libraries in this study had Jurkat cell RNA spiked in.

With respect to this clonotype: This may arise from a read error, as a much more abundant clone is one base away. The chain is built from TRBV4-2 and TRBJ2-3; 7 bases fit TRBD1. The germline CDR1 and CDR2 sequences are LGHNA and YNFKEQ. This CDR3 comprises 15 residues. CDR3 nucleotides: TGTGCCGGCAGCCAAGATGGGACAGGCACAGATACGCAGTATTTT. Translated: CAGSQDGTGTDTQYF.

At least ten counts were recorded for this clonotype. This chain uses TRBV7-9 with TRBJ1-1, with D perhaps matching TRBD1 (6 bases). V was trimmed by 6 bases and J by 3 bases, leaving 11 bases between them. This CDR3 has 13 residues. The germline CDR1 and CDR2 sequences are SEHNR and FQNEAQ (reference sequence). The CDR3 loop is CASRMDSYTEAFF. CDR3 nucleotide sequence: TGTGCCAGCAGAATGGACAGCTACACTGAAGCTTTCTTT.

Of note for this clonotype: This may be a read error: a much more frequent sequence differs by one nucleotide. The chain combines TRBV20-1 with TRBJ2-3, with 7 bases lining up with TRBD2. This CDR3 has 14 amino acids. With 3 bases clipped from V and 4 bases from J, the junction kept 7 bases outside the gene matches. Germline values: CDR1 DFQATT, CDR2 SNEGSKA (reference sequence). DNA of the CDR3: TGCAGTGCTAGGGATAGCGGGTGGGCAGATACGCAGTATTTT. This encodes CSARDSGWADTQYF.

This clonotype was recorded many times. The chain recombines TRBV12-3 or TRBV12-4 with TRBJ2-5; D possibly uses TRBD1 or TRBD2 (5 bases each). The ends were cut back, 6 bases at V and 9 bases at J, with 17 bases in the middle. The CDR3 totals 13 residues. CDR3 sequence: CASRGDAESAQYF. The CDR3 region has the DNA TGTGCCAGCAGGGGGGACGCGGAATCGGCCCAGTACTTC.

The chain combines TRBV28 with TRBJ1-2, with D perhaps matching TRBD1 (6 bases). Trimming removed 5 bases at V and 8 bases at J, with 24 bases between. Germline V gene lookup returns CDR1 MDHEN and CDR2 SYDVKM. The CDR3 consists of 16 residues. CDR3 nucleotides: TGTGCCAGCAGTCCTCCCTGGGACATGGGGCGATGGGGCTACACCTTC. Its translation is CASSPPWDMGRWGYTF.

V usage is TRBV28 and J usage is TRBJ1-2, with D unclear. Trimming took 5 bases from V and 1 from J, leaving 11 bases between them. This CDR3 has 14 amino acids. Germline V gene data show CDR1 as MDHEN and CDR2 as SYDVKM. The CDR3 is CASSPLEGNYGYTF. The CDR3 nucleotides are TGTGCCAGCAGTCCTCTGGAGGGTAACTATGGCTACACCTTC.

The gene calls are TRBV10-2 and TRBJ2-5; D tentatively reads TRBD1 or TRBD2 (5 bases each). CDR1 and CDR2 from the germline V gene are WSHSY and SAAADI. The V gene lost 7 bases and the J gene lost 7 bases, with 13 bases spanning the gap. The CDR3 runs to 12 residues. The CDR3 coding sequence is TGCGCCAGCATCGGGGACCAGGGGACCCAGTACTTC. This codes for CASIGDQGTQYF.

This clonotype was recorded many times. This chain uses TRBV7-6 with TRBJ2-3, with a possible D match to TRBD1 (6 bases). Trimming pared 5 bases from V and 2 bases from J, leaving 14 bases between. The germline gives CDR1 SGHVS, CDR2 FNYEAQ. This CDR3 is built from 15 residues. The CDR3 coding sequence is TGTGCCAGCAGCAGCCGGGACATACACACAGATACGCAGTATTTT. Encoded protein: CASSSRDIHTDTQYF.

The CDR3 loop reads CASSFLWSRTGTRGYTF. In DNA, the CDR3 is TGTGCCAGCAGTTTTTTGTGGTCCCGCACCGGGACGAGGGGCTACACCTTC. This chain connects TRBV28 to TRBJ1-2, with D tentatively TRBD1 (5 bases). Between the trimmed V and J ends, which lost 3 bases and 8 bases, there was a span of 25 bases. Looked up from germline, CDR1 is MDHEN and CDR2 is SYDVKM. There are 17 residues in the CDR3.

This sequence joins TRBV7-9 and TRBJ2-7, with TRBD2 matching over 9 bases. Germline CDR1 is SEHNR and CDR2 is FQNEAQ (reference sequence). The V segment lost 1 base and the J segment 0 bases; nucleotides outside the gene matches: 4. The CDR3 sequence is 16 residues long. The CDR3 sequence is CASSLEAGGPSYEQYF. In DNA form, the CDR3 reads TGTGCCAGCAGCTTAGAGGCGGGAGGGCCCTCCTACGAGCAGTACTTC.

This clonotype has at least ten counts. Here the CDR3 reads CASSQNWEWAQYF. In DNA form, the CDR3 reads TGCGCCAGCAGCCAGAATTGGGAGTGGGCGCAGTATTTT. This rearrangement joins TRBV4-3 to TRBJ2-3, with D possibly matching TRBD2 (5 bases). The V end lost 3 bases, the J end lost 10 bases, and 14 bases lay between the germline ends. Germline V gene data show CDR1 as LGHNA and CDR2 as YSLEER. This CDR3 has 13 amino acids.

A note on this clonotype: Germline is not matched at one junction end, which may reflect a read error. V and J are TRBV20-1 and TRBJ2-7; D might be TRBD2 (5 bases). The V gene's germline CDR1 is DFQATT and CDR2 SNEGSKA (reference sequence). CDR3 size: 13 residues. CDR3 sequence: CSADGGHSYERYF. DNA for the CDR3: TGCAGCGCGGACGGCGGGCATTCCTACGAGCGGTACTTC.

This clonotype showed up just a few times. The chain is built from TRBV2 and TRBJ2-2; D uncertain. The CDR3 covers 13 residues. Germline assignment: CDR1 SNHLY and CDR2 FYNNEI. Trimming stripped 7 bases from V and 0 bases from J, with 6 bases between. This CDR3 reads CASKPTNTGELFF. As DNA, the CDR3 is TGTGCCAGCAAACCCACGAACACCGGGGAGCTGTTTTTT.

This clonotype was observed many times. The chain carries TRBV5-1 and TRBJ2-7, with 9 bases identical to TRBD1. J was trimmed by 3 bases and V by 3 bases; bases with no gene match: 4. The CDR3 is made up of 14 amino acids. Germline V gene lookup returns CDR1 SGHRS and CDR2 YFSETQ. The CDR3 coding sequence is TGCGCCAGCAGCTCCTGGACAGGGGTCTACGAGCAGTACTTC. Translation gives CASSSWTGVYEQYF.

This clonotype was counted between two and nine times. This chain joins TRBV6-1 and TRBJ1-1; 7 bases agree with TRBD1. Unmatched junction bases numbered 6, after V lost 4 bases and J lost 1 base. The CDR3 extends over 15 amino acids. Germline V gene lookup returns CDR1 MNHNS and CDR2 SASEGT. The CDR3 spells CASSVPGQRNTEAFF. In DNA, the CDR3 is TGTGCCAGCAGTGTCCCGGGACAGAGGAACACTGAAGCTTTCTTT.

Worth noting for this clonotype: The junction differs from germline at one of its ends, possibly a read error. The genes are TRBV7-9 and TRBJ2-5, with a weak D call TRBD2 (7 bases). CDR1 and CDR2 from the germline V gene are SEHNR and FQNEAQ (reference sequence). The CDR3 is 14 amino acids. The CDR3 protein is CASSSRGGGEPQYF. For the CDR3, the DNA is TGTGCCAGCAGCTCGAGGGGGGGAGGAGAGCCCCAGTACTTC.

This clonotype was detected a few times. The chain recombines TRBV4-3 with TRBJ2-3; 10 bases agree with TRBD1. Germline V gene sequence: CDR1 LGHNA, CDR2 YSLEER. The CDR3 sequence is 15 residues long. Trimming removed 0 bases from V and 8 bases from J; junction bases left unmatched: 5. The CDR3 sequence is CASSQDRQGAGTQYF. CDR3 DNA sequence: TGCGCCAGCAGCCAAGATAGACAGGGGGCTGGTACGCAGTATTTT.

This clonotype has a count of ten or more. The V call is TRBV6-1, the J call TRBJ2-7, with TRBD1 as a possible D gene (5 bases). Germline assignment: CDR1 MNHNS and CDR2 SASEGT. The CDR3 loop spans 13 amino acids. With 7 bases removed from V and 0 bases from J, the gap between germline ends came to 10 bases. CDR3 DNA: TGTGCCAGCATACAGGCCAGCTCCTACGAGCAGTACTTC. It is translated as CASIQASSYEQYF.

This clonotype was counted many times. CDR3 nucleotide sequence: TGTGCCAGCAGTGAACTTGAGGCAGTCTATGGCTACACCTTC. Translated, it gives CASSELEAVYGYTF. J is TRBJ1-2 and V is TRBV2; D remains ambiguous. This CDR3 has 14 amino acids. Looked up from germline, CDR1 is SNHLY and CDR2 is FYNNEI. Trimming removed 2 bases at V and 4 bases at J, with 11 bases between.